Sequencing of this T cell receptor beta chain was carried out in a study of blood T cells in healthy people across ages. Donors were systemically healthy Caucasian individuals from Russia aged about 6 to 95 years. A second roughly 6 to 12 cycle PCR used barcoded and J-beta primers. A template-switch adaptor that had 12 random nucleotides put a tag on each cDNA molecule. TCRdb used MiXCR to reprocess the 5' RACE reads, holding one entry per CDR3 protein. There are 750,000 to 1,000,000 distinct CDR3 sequences in the sample; 25% to 35% occur only once, and 10% lies in the top ten. CDR1 and CDR2 (germline): SQVTM, ANQGSEA. The junction had 7 bases not matched to a gene; V was cut back by 6 bases and J by 0 bases. The CDR3 extends over 14 amino acids. This clonotype was detected a few times. Another study also made use of these data, one on T cells of mothers and their children. In that study: Relative to unrelated pairs, biologically related mother-child dyads exhibited marginally greater, non-significant overlap. Nobody spotted any persistent microchimeric T cell clones.

Sequenced material: blood. The chain recombines TRBV29-1 with TRBJ1-2, with 7 bases that match TRBD1. This clonotype was obtained from a woman in her thirties or forties in good health. The CDR3 loop reads CSVEVQGANYGYTF. The CDR3 coding sequence is TGCAGCGTGGAGGTGCAGGGGGCTAACTATGGCTACACCTTC.